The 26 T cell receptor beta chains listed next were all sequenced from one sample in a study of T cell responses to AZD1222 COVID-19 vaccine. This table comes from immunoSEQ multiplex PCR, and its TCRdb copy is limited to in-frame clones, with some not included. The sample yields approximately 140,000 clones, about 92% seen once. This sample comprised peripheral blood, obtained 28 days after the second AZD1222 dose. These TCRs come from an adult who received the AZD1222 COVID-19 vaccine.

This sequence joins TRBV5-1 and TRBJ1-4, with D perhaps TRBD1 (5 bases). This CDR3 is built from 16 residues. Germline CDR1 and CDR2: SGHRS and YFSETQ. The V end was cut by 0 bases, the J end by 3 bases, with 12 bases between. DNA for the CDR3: TGCGCCAGCAGCTTGGGGCGTGAAGGGGCTAATGAAAAACTGTTTTTT. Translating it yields CASSLGREGANEKLFF.

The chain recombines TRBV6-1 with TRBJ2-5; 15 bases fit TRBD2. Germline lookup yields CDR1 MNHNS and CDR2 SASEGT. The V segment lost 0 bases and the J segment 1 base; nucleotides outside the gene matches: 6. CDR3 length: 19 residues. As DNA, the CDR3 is TGTGCCAGCAGTGAAGCGCTTGTGGGACTAGCGGGGGGCCAAGAGACCCAGTACTTC. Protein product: CASSEALVGLAGGQETQYF.

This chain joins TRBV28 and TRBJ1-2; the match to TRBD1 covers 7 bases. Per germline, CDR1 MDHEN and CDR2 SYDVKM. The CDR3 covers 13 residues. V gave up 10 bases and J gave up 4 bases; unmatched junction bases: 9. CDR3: CATNRGSLYGYTF. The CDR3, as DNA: TGTGCCACCAACAGGGGATCGCTCTATGGCTACACCTTC.

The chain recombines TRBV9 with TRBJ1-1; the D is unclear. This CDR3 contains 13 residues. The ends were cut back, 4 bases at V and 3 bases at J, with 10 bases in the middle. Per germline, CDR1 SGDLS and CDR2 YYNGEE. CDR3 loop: CASSPRSDTEAFF. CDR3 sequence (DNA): TGTGCCAGCAGCCCCCGATCTGACACTGAAGCTTTCTTT.

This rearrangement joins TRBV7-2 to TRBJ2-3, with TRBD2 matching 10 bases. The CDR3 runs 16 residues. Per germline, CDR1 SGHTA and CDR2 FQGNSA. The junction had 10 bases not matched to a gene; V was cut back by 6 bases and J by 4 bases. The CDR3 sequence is CASRGRSGRASDTQYF. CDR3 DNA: TGTGCCAGCAGGGGGAGAAGCGGGAGGGCCTCAGATACGCAGTATTTT.

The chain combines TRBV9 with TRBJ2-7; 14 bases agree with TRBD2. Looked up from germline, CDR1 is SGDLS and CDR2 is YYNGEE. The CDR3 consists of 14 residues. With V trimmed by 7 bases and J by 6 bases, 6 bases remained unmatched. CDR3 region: CASSAGLAGAEQYF. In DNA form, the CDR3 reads TGTGCCAGCTCTGCGGGACTAGCGGGAGCCGAGCAGTACTTC.

The CDR3 DNA is TGTGCCATCAGACGGGAGGCACCAGATACGCAGTATTTT. Its protein is CAIRREAPDTQYF. V gene TRBV10-3 combines with J gene TRBJ2-3; 7 positions agree with TRBD2. Germline assignment: CDR1 ENHRY and CDR2 SYGVKD. The V segment lost 6 bases and the J segment 4 bases; nucleotides outside the gene matches: 4. The CDR3 is made up of 13 amino acids.

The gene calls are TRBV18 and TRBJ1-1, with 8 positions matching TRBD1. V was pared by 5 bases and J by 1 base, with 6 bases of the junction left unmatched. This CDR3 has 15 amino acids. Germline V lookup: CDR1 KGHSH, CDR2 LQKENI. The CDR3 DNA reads TGTGCCAGCTCATGGACAGGGATAAAGAACACTGAAGCTTTCTTT. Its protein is CASSWTGIKNTEAFF.

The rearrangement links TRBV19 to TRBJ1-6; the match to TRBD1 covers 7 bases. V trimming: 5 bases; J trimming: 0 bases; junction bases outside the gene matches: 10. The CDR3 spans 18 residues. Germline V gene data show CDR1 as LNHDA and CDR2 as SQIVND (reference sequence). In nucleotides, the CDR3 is TGTGCCAGTAGTGATGGCGGACAGGCCTTCTCCTATAATTCACCCCTCCACTTT. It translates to CASSDGGQAFSYNSPLHF.

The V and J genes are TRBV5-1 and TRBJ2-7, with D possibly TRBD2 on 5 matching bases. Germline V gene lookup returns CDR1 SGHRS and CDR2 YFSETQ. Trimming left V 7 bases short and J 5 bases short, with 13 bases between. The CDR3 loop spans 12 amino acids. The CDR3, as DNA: TGCGCCAGCCGCCGGGGAGCGGACGAGCAGTACTTC. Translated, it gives CASRRGADEQYF.

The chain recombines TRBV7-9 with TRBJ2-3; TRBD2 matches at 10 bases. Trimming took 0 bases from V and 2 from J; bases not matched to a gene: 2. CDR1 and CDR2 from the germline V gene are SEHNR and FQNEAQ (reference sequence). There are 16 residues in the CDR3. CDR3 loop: CASSLALAGPTDTQYF. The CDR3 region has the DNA TGTGCCAGCAGCTTAGCACTAGCGGGGCCCACAGATACGCAGTATTTT.

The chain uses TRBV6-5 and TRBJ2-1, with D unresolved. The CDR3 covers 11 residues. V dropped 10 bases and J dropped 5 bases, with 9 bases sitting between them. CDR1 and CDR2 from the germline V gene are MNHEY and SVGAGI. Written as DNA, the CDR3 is TGTGCCACCAAATTTAACAATGAGCAGTTCTTC. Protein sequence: CATKFNNEQFF.

CDR3 in DNA: TGCGCCAGCAGTGAGTTTCGCGGGGTAAACAATGAGCAGTTCTTC. It specifies CASSEFRGVNNEQFF. The chain has TRBV10-2 and TRBJ2-1, with D possibly being TRBD2 (6 bases). V dropped 1 base and J dropped 5 bases, with 12 bases sitting between them. The CDR3 runs 15 residues. Germline V lookup: CDR1 WSHSY, CDR2 SAAADI.

CDR3 sequence (DNA): TGTGCCAGCAACCTTCTAGCGGTCTCCTACAATGAGCAGTTCTTC. This gives the protein CASNLLAVSYNEQFF. This rearrangement joins TRBV7-2 to TRBJ2-1, with 7 bases fitting TRBD2. The CDR3 covers 15 residues. V lost 7 bases, J lost 0 bases, and 6 bases stayed unmatched. The germline gives CDR1 SGHTA, CDR2 FQGNSA.

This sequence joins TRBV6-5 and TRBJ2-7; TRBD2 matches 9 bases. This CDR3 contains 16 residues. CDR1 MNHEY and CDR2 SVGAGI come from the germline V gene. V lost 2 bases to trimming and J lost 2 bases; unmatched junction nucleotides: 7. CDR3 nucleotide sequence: TGTGCCAGCAGTTACCACCAGACTAGCGGAACCTACGAGCAGTACTTC. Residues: CASSYHQTSGTYEQYF.

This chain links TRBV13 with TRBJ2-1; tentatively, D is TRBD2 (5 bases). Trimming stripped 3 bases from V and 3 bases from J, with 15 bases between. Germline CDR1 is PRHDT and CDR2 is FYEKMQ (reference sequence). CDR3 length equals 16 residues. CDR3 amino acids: CASSLTMDGGYNEQFF. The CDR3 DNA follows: TGTGCCAGCAGCTTGACAATGGACGGAGGCTACAATGAGCAGTTCTTC.

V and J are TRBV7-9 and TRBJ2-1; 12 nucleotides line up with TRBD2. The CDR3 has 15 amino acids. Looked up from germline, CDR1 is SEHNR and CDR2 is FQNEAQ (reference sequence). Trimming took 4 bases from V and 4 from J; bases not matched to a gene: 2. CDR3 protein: CASSSGLAGYNEQFF. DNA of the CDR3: TGTGCCAGCAGCTCTGGACTAGCGGGATACAATGAGCAGTTCTTC. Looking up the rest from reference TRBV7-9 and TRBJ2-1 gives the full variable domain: DTGVSQNPRHKITKRGQNVTFRCDPISEHNRLYWYRQTLGQGPEFLTYFQNEAQLEKSRLLSDRFSAERPKGSFSTLEIQRTEQGDSAMYLCASSSGLAGYNEQFFGPGTRLTVL.

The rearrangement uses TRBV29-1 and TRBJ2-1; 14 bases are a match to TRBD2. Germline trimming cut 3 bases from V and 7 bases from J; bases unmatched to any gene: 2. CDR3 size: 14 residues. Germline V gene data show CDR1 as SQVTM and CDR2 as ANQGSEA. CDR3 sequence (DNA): TGCAGCGTTGAGGGACTAGCGGGAGCGAATGAGCAGTTCTTC. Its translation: CSVEGLAGANEQFF.

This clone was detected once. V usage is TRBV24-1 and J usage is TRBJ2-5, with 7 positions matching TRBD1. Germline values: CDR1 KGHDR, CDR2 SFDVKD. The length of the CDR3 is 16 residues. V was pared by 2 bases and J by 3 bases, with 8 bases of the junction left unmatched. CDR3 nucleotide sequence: TGTGCCACCAGTGATTCCTTAAAGGGGGCCAAAGAGACCCAGTACTTC. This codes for CATSDSLKGAKETQYF.

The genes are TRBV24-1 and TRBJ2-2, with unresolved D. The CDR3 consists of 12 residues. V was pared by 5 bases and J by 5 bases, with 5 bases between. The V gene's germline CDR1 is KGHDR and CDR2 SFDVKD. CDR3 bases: TGTGCCACCAGTGTAGTAACCGGGGAGCTGTTTTTT. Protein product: CATSVVTGELFF.

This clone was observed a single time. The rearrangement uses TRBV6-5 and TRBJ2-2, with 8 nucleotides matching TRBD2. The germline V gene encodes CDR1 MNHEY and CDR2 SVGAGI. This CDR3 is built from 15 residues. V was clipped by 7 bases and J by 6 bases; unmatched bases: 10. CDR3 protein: CASIPASGYAGELFF. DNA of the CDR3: TGTGCCAGCATCCCTGCTAGCGGGTATGCCGGGGAGCTGTTTTTT.

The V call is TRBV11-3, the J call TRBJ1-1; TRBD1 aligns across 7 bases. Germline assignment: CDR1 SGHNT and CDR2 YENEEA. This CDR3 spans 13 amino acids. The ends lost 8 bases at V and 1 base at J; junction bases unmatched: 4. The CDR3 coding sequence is TGTGCCAGCGGGGGACAGCGGAACACTGAAGCTTTCTTT. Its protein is CASGGQRNTEAFF.

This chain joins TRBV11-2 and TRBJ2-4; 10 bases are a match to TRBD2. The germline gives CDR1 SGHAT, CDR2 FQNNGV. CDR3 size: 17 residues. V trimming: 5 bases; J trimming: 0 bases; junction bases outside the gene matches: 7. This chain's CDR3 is CASSPDSGRLAKNIQYF. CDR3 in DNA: TGTGCCAGCAGCCCTGATAGCGGGAGGCTAGCCAAAAACATTCAGTACTTC.

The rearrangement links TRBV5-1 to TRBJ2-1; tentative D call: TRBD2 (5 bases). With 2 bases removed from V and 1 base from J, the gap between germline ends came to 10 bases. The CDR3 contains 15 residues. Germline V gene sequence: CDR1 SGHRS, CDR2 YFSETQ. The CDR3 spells CASSFSAASYNEQFF. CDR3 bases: TGCGCCAGCAGCTTCTCAGCGGCTTCCTACAATGAGCAGTTCTTC.

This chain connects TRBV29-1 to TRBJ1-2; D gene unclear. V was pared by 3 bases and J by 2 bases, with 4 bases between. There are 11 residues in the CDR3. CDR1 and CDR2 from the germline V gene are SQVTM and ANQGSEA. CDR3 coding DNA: TGCAGCGTTGAGAAGAACTATGGCTACACCTTC. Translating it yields CSVEKNYGYTF.

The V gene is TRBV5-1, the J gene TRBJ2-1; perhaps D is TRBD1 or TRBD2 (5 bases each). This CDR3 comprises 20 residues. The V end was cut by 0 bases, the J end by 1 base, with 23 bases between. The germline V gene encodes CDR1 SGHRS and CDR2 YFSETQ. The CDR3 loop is CASSLGARGPTRGSYNEQFF. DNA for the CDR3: TGCGCCAGCAGCTTGGGTGCTAGGGGACCAACAAGGGGATCCTACAATGAGCAGTTCTTC.